This passage covers 20 T cell receptor beta chains from one sample sequenced in a study of T cell repertoires in cytomegalovirus infection. Via MiXCR, TCRdb re-called the reads, giving one row per CDR3 protein. The sample carries about 740,000 distinct CDR3 sequences, under 40% recorded once. Sequences were obtained from PBMCs. These receptors came from a human donor in good health (CMV status not recorded). Some clones in this sample may be carry-over from other donors' samples.

This clonotype appeared many times. This chain uses TRBV7-8 with TRBJ2-7; TRBD2 is a possible D gene (5 bases). The CDR3 is 13 amino acids. Between the trimmed V and J ends, which lost 5 bases and 2 bases, there was a span of 10 bases. The germline V gene encodes CDR1 SGHVS and CDR2 FQNEAQ. In DNA form, the CDR3 reads TGTGCCAGCAGCGCCCGGGGAACCTACGAGCAGTACTTC. Its translation is CASSARGTYEQYF.

As DNA, the CDR3 is TGCAGTGCTAGTACAGGGGCCGGGTACCTAGCCAAAAACATTCAGTACTTC. As protein: CSASTGAGYLAKNIQYF. The chain links TRBV20-1 to TRBJ2-4, with 7 positions matching TRBD1. Germline V CDR1 and CDR2: DFQATT, SNEGSKA (reference sequence). The J segment lost 0 bases and the V segment lost 3 bases, leaving 11 bases of the junction unmatched. There are 17 residues in the CDR3.

This clonotype has a count of ten or more. The gene calls are TRBV7-2 and TRBJ2-1; no reliable D call. This CDR3 spans 13 amino acids. Germline loops: CDR1 SGHTA, CDR2 FQGNSA. V gave up 3 bases and J gave up 9 bases, with 12 bases separating them. The CDR3 DNA reads as TGTGCCAGCAGCTTCTCGGGCGCCGGTGAGCAGTTCTTC. Translation: CASSFSGAGEQFF.

As to this clonotype: A much larger clone differs from this one at a single base, so this may be a read error. The rearrangement joins TRBV7-2 to TRBJ2-7; D might be TRBD1 or TRBD2, each matching 5 bases. Trimming stripped 5 bases from V and 2 bases from J, with 16 bases between. Germline lookup yields CDR1 SGHTA and CDR2 FQGNSA. The CDR3 length is 15 residues. CDR3 sequence: CASSLTLGVTYEQYF. The CDR3 nucleotides read TGTGCCAGCAGCCTGACGCTGGGGGTAACCTACGAGCAGTACTTC.

V gene TRBV9 combines with J gene TRBJ1-1; a weak D match, TRBD1 (6 bases). Germline values: CDR1 SGDLS, CDR2 YYNGEE. This CDR3 has 14 residues. V dropped 4 bases and J dropped 4 bases, with 14 bases sitting between them. DNA for the CDR3: TGTGCCAGCAGCAATCAAGGACAGTTCACTGAAGCTTTCTTT. It translates to CASSNQGQFTEAFF. The whole variable domain, filled in from reference TRBV9 and TRBJ1-1, reads DSGVTQTPKHLITATGQRVTLRCSPRSGDLSVYWYQQSLDQGLQFLIQYYNGEERAKGNILERFSAQQFPDLHSELNLSSLELGDSALYFCASSNQGQFTEAFFGQGTRLTVV.

The genes are TRBV20-1 and TRBJ1-5; no reliable D call. This CDR3 region has 14 residues. CDR1 DFQATT and CDR2 SNEGSKA come from the germline V gene (reference sequence). V gave up 0 bases and J gave up 4 bases, with 10 bases separating them. CDR3 DNA: TGCAGTGCTAGAGAGGGAGGGATTAATCAGCCCCAGCATTTT. It translates to CSAREGGINQPQHF.

The chain combines TRBV10-3 with TRBJ2-1; the match to TRBD1 covers 7 bases. The CDR3 is made up of 15 amino acids. The V gene's germline CDR1 is ENHRY and CDR2 SYGVKD. V was clipped by 6 bases and J by 5 bases; unmatched bases: 10. The CDR3 protein is CAIRDAKTGNNEQFF. The CDR3 DNA sequence: TGTGCCATCAGGGACGCCAAGACAGGGAACAATGAGCAGTTCTTC.

Comment on this clonotype: The junction departs from germline at one end; a sequencing error may be responsible. The gene calls are TRBV28 and TRBJ1-4; 7 bases are shared with TRBD1. This CDR3 comprises 14 residues. Germline V CDR1 and CDR2: MDHEN, SYDVKM. The CDR3 sequence: CVSSGTTGMEKLFF. CDR3 DNA: TGTGTCAGCAGTGGTACGACAGGGATGGAAAAACTGTTTTTT.

This clonotype was observed a few times. V usage is TRBV20-1 and J usage is TRBJ2-5, with 10 bases matching TRBD2. Per germline, CDR1 DFQATT and CDR2 SNEGSKA (reference sequence). The length of the CDR3 is 18 residues. V gave up 0 bases and J gave up 2 bases; unmatched junction bases: 12. CDR3: CSARDRVRASGGQETQYF. The CDR3 DNA sequence: TGCAGTGCTAGAGATAGGGTCCGGGCTAGCGGGGGACAAGAGACCCAGTACTTC.

About this clonotype: This may stem from a read error, because a much larger clone lies one nucleotide away. The chain is built from TRBV6-6 and TRBJ1-5; TRBD1 is a possible D gene (6 bases). This CDR3 comprises 15 residues. Germline loops: CDR1 MNHNY, CDR2 SVGAGI (reference sequence). In DNA form, the CDR3 reads TGTGCCAGCAGTACTCTGACAGGCCCCAATCACCCCCAGCATTTT. Protein sequence: CASSTLTGPNHPQHF.

This clonotype was counted only a few times. The V gene is TRBV4-2, the J gene TRBJ2-2; D is undetermined. Germline CDR1 reads LGHNA; CDR2 reads YNFKEQ. CDR3 length: 14 residues. Trimming left V 0 bases short and J 7 bases short, with 9 bases between. CDR3 amino acids: CASSQDLKSGELFF. The CDR3 DNA reads as TGTGCCAGCAGCCAAGATCTAAAGAGCGGGGAGCTGTTTTTT.

The sample holds a few counts of this clonotype. V gene TRBV7-3 combines with J gene TRBJ2-1; D perhaps matches TRBD2 (7 bases). This CDR3 has 16 amino acids. Germline assignment: CDR1 SGHTA and CDR2 FQGTGA. V dropped 5 bases and J dropped 10 bases, with 24 bases sitting between them. The CDR3 sequence is CASSPDGGERGGEQFF. The CDR3 bases are TGTGCCAGCAGCCCTGATGGGGGGGAGAGGGGGGGCGAGCAGTTCTTC. Based on the CDR3 plus reference TRBV7-3 and TRBJ2-1, the full variable domain is GAGVSQTPSNKVTEKGKYVELRCDPISGHTALYWYRQSLGQGPEFLIYFQGTGAADDSGLPNDRFFAVRPEGSVSTLKIQRTERGDSAVYLCASSPDGGERGGEQFFGPGTRLTVL.

This clonotype has a handful of counts. The V gene is TRBV4-1, the J gene TRBJ2-7, with 10 bases identical to TRBD1. CDR3 length: 15 residues. The V segment lost 3 bases and the J segment 0 bases; nucleotides outside the gene matches: 2. Germline loops: CDR1 MGHRA, CDR2 YSYEKL. In DNA, the CDR3 is TGCGCCAGCAGCCAGGGACAGGGGATCTCCTACGAGCAGTACTTC. Translated, it gives CASSQGQGISYEQYF.

The gene calls are TRBV19 and TRBJ1-5; no clear D gene. This CDR3 comprises 14 residues. Germline V lookup: CDR1 LNHDA, CDR2 SQIVND (reference sequence). The V and J ends lost 7 bases and 4 bases respectively, with 14 bases between them. The CDR3 bases are TGTGCCAGTATTGGGAGACACGTAAATCAGCCCCAGCATTTT. This sequence encodes CASIGRHVNQPQHF.

This clonotype was detected a few times. The J gene is TRBJ1-4, the V gene TRBV6-5, with 10 bases identical to TRBD1. J was trimmed by 8 bases and V by 4 bases; bases with no gene match: 13. CDR3 size: 17 residues. Germline V gene sequence: CDR1 MNHEY, CDR2 SVGAGI. The CDR3 is CASSSGQGLGRLEKLFF. The CDR3 DNA reads TGTGCCAGCAGTTCGGGACAGGGGCTGGGCCGTTTGGAAAAACTGTTTTTT.

In its sample, this clonotype was seen a few times. This chain links TRBV28 with TRBJ1-6, with TRBD1 matching over 7 bases. In germline, CDR1 is MDHEN, CDR2 SYDVKM. Unmatched junction bases numbered 3, after V lost 3 bases and J lost 4 bases. The CDR3 runs 15 residues. Here the CDR3 reads CASSLTGIYNSPLHF. The CDR3 bases are TGTGCCAGCAGTTTGACAGGGATTTATAATTCACCCCTCCACTTT.

This clonotype was picked up a small number of times. The V gene is TRBV19, the J gene TRBJ1-5; perhaps TRBD1 as D (6 bases). Germline lookup yields CDR1 LNHDA and CDR2 SQIVND (reference sequence). Trimming shortened V by 4 bases and J by 3 bases, and 13 bases separated the two germline ends. The CDR3 loop spans 15 amino acids. In DNA form, the CDR3 reads TGTGCCAGTAGTAAGTCGGGGGCAACCAATCAGCCCCAGCATTTT. It codes for CASSKSGATNQPQHF.

This clonotype is a singleton in its sample. The final CDR3 position lacks the conserved phenylalanine or tryptophan, pointing to a likely read error. This chain connects TRBV7-2 to TRBJ2-3, with 7 bases matching TRBD2. This CDR3 spans 16 amino acids. V lost 4 bases to trimming and J lost 3 bases; unmatched junction nucleotides: 10. Germline CDR1 reads SGHTA; CDR2 reads FQGNSA. The DNA of the CDR3 is TGTGCCAGCAGCTCCGGCAGTCGCGGGAGAACAGATACGCAGTATTTG. Translation: CASSSGSRGRTDTQYL.

This clonotype turned up a few times. The chain couples TRBV28 to TRBJ1-5, with D maybe TRBD1 (5 bases). V lost 1 base to trimming and J lost 6 bases, with 16 bases between them. The CDR3 loop spans 16 amino acids. Germline V CDR1 and CDR2: MDHEN, SYDVKM. The CDR3 is CASSLSLAPGSQPQHF. CDR3 sequence (DNA): TGTGCCAGCAGTTTATCCTTGGCCCCAGGGAGTCAGCCCCAGCATTTT. The variable domain in full, with the rest retrieved from reference TRBV28 and TRBJ1-5, is DVKVTQSSRYLVKRTGEKVFLECVQDMDHENMFWYRQDPGLGLRLIYFSYDVKMKEKGDIPEGYSVSREKKERFSLILESASTNQTSMYLCASSLSLAPGSQPQHFGDGTRLSIL.

This clonotype was detected only a few times. The chain carries TRBV19 and TRBJ1-1; possibly TRBD1 for D (5 bases). Trimming stripped 9 bases from V and 1 base from J, with 18 bases between. Germline assignment: CDR1 LNHDA and CDR2 SQIVND (reference sequence). This CDR3 region has 15 residues. CDR3 coding DNA: TGTGCCAGCGGCCGACCGGGACGGAAGAACACTGAAGCTTTCTTT. Protein product: CASGRPGRKNTEAFF.